This TCR beta chain was retrieved from a study of blood T cell repertoires in COVID-19. Study-wide background: Both acute and convalescent COVID-19 samples were obtained from the United States, Italy and Spain. Sources were T cells, B-cell-depleted T cells, or PBMCs; the material itself was cDNA or gDNA.

The germline gives CDR1 KGHSH, CDR2 LQKENI. The CDR3 is made up of 16 amino acids. Trimming took off 3 bases at V and 3 bases at J, with 14 bases between the two ends. In the original analysis: Nucleated cell counts were estimated from reference gene primer amplification. Profiling relied on immunoSEQ multiplex PCR, and the TCRdb table lists in-frame clones only, not all of them. V and J calls and clone size follow that table, whereas D and trimming were derived from the DNA. The repertoire includes 390,000 or so clones, more than 75% of them detected once, and about 10% sits in the top ten. Seattle enrolled patients during active infection and tracked them longitudinally.

The V call is TRBV18, the J call TRBJ2-2; D is perhaps TRBD2 (5 bases). The sequenced material came from peripheral blood. The TCR sequence derives from a woman in her 30s with COVID-19, enrolled during active disease. DNA for the CDR3: TGTGCCAGCTCACCGGGCGGGTTTGGAGACACCGGGGAGCTGTTTTTT. Translated, it gives CASSPGGFGDTGELFF.